The entry below gives a single T cell receptor beta chain sequence along with its context. TCRdb independently ran MiXCR on the RT-PCR reads; one entry per CDR3 protein. The data contain around 300,000 distinct CDR3 sequences, about 20% of them singletons. This entry comes from a study of response to subunit inactivated influenza vaccine. The receptor was derived from a man aged 50 to 69 who received an inactivated influenza vaccine. The sequencing here drew on PBMCs from blood, taken about 19 months after vaccination.

Here the CDR3 DNA reads TGTGCCAGCAGCTTCGTTCAGGGTTCCTACGAGCAGTACTTC. Translation gives CASSFVQGSYEQYF. The V and J genes are TRBV7-9 and TRBJ2-7; D may be TRBD1 (5 bases). V was trimmed by 3 bases and J by 1 base, leaving 10 bases between them. Germline V CDR1 and CDR2: SEHNR, FQNEAQ (reference sequence). This CDR3 is 14 amino acids long. The entire variable domain, with the rest obtained from reference TRBV7-9 and TRBJ2-7, is as follows: DTGVSQNPRHKITKRGQNVTFRCDPISEHNRLYWYRQTLGQGPEFLTYFQNEAQLEKSRLLSDRFSAERPKGSFSTLEIQRTEQGDSAMYLCASSFVQGSYEQYFGPGTRLTVT.